This passage covers 19 T cell receptor beta chains from one sample sequenced in a study of early T cells in non-severe SARS-CoV-2 infection. TCRdb re-called the 5' RACE reads through MiXCR, storing one row per CDR3 protein. The sample has tens of thousands of distinct CDR3 sequences, under 15% seen once. Sequencing was done on a sample of whole blood. Receptors were obtained from an adult who was a healthcare worker with PCR-confirmed SARS-CoV-2 infection or an uninfected control (not recorded which).

This clonotype was counted many times. The chain joins TRBV7-2 to TRBJ1-6, with D possibly matching TRBD1 (5 bases). The CDR3 length is 14 residues. The ends were cut back, 2 bases at V and 6 bases at J, with 8 bases in the middle. Germline loops: CDR1 SGHTA, CDR2 FQGNSA. CDR3 sequence: CASSLQTVNSPLHF. The CDR3, as DNA: TGTGCCAGCAGCTTACAGACAGTTAATTCACCCCTCCACTTT.

The rearrangement uses TRBV6-4 and TRBJ2-3; 15 positions match TRBD2. CDR1 is MRHNA and CDR2 is SNTAGT in the germline V gene. The CDR3 is 18 residues long. V lost 5 bases to trimming and J lost 4 bases; unmatched junction nucleotides: 10. CDR3 bases: TGTGCCAGCAGTACCTCCGGGACTAGCGGGGGGCCGTCAGATACGCAGTATTTT. This encodes CASSTSGTSGGPSDTQYF.

The V call is TRBV29-1, the J call TRBJ1-1; D is perhaps TRBD1 (5 bases). The germline gives CDR1 SQVTM, CDR2 ANQGSEA. Trimming stripped 1 base from V and 1 base from J, with 7 bases between. CDR3 length: 13 amino acids. Written as DNA, the CDR3 is TGCAGCGTTGAAGGACAGACGAACACTGAAGCTTTCTTT. This encodes CSVEGQTNTEAFF.

This chain links TRBV29-1 with TRBJ2-5; either TRBD1 or TRBD2 may supply D (6 bases each). Germline assignment: CDR1 SQVTM and CDR2 ANQGSEA. CDR3 length: 14 amino acids. V lost 3 bases and J 2 bases, leaving 13 bases between the germline ends. The DNA for the CDR3 is TGCAGCGTTGATCCGGGGGCAGGACAAGAGACCCAGTACTTC. Translation: CSVDPGAGQETQYF.

The V and J genes are TRBV5-1 and TRBJ2-6, with D hard to call. The CDR3 covers 16 residues. Trimming pared 4 bases from V and 0 bases from J, leaving 11 bases between. In germline, CDR1 is SGHRS, CDR2 YFSETQ. This CDR3 reads CASSADGNSGANVLTF. CDR3 DNA sequence: TGCGCCAGCAGCGCGGACGGAAACTCTGGGGCCAACGTCCTGACTTTC.

In this sample, this clonotype turned up once. This rearrangement joins TRBV6-2 or TRBV6-3 to TRBJ2-2; no definite D call. Germline CDR1 and CDR2: MNHEY and SVGEGT. The CDR3 consists of 13 residues. Trimming left V 5 bases short and J 8 bases short, with 12 bases between. The CDR3 region is CASSRTALGELFF. The CDR3 DNA reads TGTGCCAGCAGTCGGACGGCGTTGGGGGAGCTGTTTTTT.

This clonotype has just a few counts. The chain recombines TRBV9 with TRBJ1-2; 7 bases align to TRBD1. CDR3 length: 14 residues. V was pared by 3 bases and J by 2 bases, with 4 bases of the junction left unmatched. Per germline, CDR1 SGDLS and CDR2 YYNGEE. CDR3 DNA sequence: TGTGCCAGCAGCGGACAGGGATCCAACTATGGCTACACCTTC. It codes for CASSGQGSNYGYTF.

This clonotype was counted a few times. The rearrangement joins TRBV28 to TRBJ2-7; 8 positions agree with TRBD2. The V segment lost 5 bases and the J segment 4 bases; nucleotides outside the gene matches: 7. The germline V gene encodes CDR1 MDHEN and CDR2 SYDVKM. CDR3 length equals 14 residues. The chain's CDR3 is CASSLSGSLYEQYF. CDR3 DNA sequence: TGTGCCAGCAGTCTGAGCGGGAGTTTGTACGAGCAGTACTTC. Full variable domain (rest looked up from reference TRBV28 and TRBJ2-7): DVKVTQSSRYLVKRTGEKVFLECVQDMDHENMFWYRQDPGLGLRLIYFSYDVKMKEKGDIPEGYSVSREKKERFSLILESASTNQTSMYLCASSLSGSLYEQYFGPGTRLTVT.

The chain links TRBV6-2 or TRBV6-3 to TRBJ2-1; D may correspond to TRBD1 or TRBD2 (5 bases each). The V and J ends lost 6 bases and 0 bases respectively, with 15 bases between them. Germline loops: CDR1 MNHEY, CDR2 SVGEGT. The CDR3 extends over 16 amino acids. CDR3 DNA sequence: TGTGCCAGCAGCCCGGGGACCGCCAGCTCCTACAATGAGCAGTTCTTC. Encoded protein: CASSPGTASSYNEQFF.

Many counts were recorded for this clonotype. The chain links TRBV20-1 to TRBJ2-1; maybe TRBD2 (5 bases). This CDR3 is 12 amino acids long. Germline V CDR1 and CDR2: DFQATT, SNEGSKA (reference sequence). V lost 3 bases and J lost 12, with 15 bases in between. CDR3 coding DNA: TGCAGTGCTAGTTCTAGCACCCCAGGGCAGTTCTTC. It translates to CSASSSTPGQFF.

The chain couples TRBV27 to TRBJ1-1; the D gene is possibly TRBD1 (6 bases). V was cut by 6 bases and J by 3 bases, with 26 bases left in between. CDR1 MNHEY and CDR2 SMNVEV come from the germline V gene (reference sequence). The CDR3 has 18 residues. The CDR3: CASRTLGGRGARDTEAFF. The CDR3, as DNA: TGTGCCAGCAGAACATTAGGGGGTAGGGGGGCGCGGGACACTGAAGCTTTCTTT.

This chain uses TRBV28 with TRBJ1-2; TRBD1 agrees at 9 bases. The V gene end was trimmed by 7 bases and the J gene end by 0 bases; junction bases not matched to a gene: 6. This CDR3 comprises 15 residues. Germline CDR1 and CDR2: MDHEN and SYDVKM. The CDR3, as DNA: TGTGCCAGCAAATACCGGGACAGGGCTAACTATGGCTACACCTTC. Amino acids: CASKYRDRANYGYTF.

This clonotype was picked up many times. The chain employs TRBV30 and TRBJ1-2; no reliable D call. V was clipped by 2 bases and J by 4 bases, with 5 bases between them. The CDR3 is 11 amino acids. In germline, CDR1 is GTSNPN, CDR2 SVGIG (reference sequence). CDR3 coding DNA: TGTGCCTGGAGTTGGGGCTATGGCTACACCTTC. Encoded protein: CAWSWGYGYTF.

The table lists this clonotype with many counts. The chain couples TRBV20-1 to TRBJ1-1, with unresolved D. The V gene's germline CDR1 is DFQATT and CDR2 SNEGSKA (reference sequence). V was clipped by 0 bases and J by 2 bases, with 10 bases between them. This CDR3 is built from 14 residues. The CDR3 sequence: CSARESSGNTEAFF. Here the CDR3 DNA reads TGCAGTGCTAGAGAGTCCTCGGGAAACACTGAAGCTTTCTTT.

V gene TRBV7-9 combines with J gene TRBJ2-1; D not certain. The CDR3 length is 16 residues. Trimming cost V 5 bases and J 0 bases, with 14 bases left between them. Germline values: CDR1 SEHNR, CDR2 FQNEAQ (reference sequence). The CDR3, as DNA: TGTGCCAGCAGCCCGCCGGTAGGGAACTCCTACAATGAGCAGTTCTTC. Amino acids: CASSPPVGNSYNEQFF.

The chain carries TRBV11-2 and TRBJ2-4; D is possibly TRBD2 (5 bases). V was clipped by 4 bases and J by 0 bases, with 10 bases between them. The CDR3 runs 15 residues. Germline V lookup: CDR1 SGHAT, CDR2 FQNNGV. CDR3 coding DNA: TGTGCCAGCAGCTCGGGAATTCTAGCCAAAAACATTCAGTACTTC. Translation: CASSSGILAKNIQYF.

The chain links TRBV28 to TRBJ2-2; no definite D call. The CDR3 is 12 residues long. Trimming stripped 10 bases from V and 5 bases from J, with 11 bases between. Germline CDR1 and CDR2: MDHEN and SYDVKM. CDR3 protein: CATQQVTGELFF. In DNA form, the CDR3 reads TGTGCCACTCAGCAGGTGACCGGGGAGCTGTTTTTT.

This clonotype occurred many times. The rearrangement uses TRBV2 and TRBJ2-1; D possibly corresponds to TRBD1 (6 bases). There are 17 residues in the CDR3. V was pared by 6 bases and J by 5 bases, with 23 bases between. Germline CDR1 and CDR2: SNHLY and FYNNEI. In nucleotides, the CDR3 is TGTGCCAGCAGGACCCCGTTAATCGGGACACAAGACAATGAGCAGTTCTTC. Translation: CASRTPLIGTQDNEQFF.

This clonotype was recorded at least ten times. The rearrangement uses TRBV30 and TRBJ1-6; unclear D gene. Looked up from germline, CDR1 is GTSNPN and CDR2 is SVGIG (reference sequence). CDR3 length: 12 amino acids. The germline V and J ends were trimmed by 4 bases and 10 bases, with 11 bases remaining between them. The CDR3 protein is CAWNRVRSPLHF. CDR3 DNA sequence: TGTGCCTGGAACCGGGTGAGGTCACCCCTCCACTTT.